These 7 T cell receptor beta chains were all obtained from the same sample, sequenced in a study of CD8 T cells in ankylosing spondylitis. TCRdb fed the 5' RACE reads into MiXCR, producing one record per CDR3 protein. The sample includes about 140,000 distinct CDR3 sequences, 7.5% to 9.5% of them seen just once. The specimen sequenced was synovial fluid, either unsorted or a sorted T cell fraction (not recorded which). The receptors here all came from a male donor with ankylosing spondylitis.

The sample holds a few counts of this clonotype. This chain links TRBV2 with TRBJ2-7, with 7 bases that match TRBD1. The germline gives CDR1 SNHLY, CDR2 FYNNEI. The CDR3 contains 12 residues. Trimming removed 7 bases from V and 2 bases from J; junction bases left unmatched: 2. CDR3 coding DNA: TGTGCCAGCAAAGACAGGGCCTACGAGCAGTACTTC. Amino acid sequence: CASKDRAYEQYF.

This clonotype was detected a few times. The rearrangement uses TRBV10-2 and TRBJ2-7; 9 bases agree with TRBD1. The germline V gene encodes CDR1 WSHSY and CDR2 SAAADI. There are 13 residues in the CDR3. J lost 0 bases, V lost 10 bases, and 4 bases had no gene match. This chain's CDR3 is CATLDRGSYEQYF. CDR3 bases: TGCGCCACCTTGGACAGGGGCTCCTACGAGCAGTACTTC.

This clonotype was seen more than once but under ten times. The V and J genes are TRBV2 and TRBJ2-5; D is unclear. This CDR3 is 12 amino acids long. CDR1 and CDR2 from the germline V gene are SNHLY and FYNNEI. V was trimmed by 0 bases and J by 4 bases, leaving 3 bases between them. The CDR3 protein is CASSEAPETQYF. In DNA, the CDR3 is TGTGCCAGCAGTGAAGCGCCAGAGACCCAGTACTTC.

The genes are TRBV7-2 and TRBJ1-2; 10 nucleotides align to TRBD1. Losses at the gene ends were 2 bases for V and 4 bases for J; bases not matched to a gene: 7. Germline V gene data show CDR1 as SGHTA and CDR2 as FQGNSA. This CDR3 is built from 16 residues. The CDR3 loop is CASSLFSGQGSYGYTF. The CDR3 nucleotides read TGTGCCAGCAGCTTATTTTCGGGACAGGGGTCCTATGGCTACACCTTC.

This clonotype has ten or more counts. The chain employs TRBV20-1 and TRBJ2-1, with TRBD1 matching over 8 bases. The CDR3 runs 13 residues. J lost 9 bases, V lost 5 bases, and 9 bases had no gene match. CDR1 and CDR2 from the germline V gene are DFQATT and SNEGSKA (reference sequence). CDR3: CSARTGLVSEQFF. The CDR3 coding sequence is TGCAGTGCTCGGACAGGGCTTGTCTCTGAGCAGTTCTTC.

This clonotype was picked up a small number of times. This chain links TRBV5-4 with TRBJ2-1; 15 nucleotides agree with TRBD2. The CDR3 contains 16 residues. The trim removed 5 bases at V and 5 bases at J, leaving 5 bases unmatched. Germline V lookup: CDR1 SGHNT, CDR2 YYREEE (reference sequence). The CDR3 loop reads CASSRTSGRAHNEQFF. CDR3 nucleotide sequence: TGTGCCAGCAGTCGGACTAGCGGGAGGGCCCACAATGAGCAGTTCTTC. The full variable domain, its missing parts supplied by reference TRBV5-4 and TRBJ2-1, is ETGVTQSPTHLIKTRGQQVTLRCSSQSGHNTVSWYQQALGQGPQFIFQYYREEENGRGNFPPRFSGLQFPNYSSELNVNALELDDSALYLCASSRTSGRAHNEQFFGPGTRLTVL.

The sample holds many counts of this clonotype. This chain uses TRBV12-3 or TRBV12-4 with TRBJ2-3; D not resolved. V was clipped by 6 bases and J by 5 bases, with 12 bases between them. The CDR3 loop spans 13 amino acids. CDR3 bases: TGTGCCAGCAGCCGTAATTCGGGAGATACGCAGTATTTT. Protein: CASSRNSGDTQYF.